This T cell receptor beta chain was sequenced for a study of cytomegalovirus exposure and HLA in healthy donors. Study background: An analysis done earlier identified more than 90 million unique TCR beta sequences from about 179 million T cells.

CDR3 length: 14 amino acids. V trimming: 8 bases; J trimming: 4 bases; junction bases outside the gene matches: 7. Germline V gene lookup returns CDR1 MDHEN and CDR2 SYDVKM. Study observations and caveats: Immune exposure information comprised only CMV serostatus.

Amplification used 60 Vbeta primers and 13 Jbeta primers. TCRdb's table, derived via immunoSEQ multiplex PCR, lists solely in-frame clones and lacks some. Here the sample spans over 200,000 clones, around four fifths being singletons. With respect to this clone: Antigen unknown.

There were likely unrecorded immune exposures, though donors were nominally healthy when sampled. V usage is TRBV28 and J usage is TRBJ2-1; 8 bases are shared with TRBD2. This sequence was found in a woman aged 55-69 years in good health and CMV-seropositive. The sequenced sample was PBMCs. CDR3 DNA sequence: TGTGCCAGCTCGGCAGCGGGAGCATACAATGAGCAGTTCTTC. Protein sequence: CASSAAGAYNEQFF.